The clone carrying this TCR beta chain was detected many times. The data were obtained in a study of T-cell reconstitution after alpha-beta-depleted transplantation in children. CDR3 length equals 13 residues. The germline V gene encodes CDR1 SGHVS and CDR2 FQNEAQ. The V end lost 5 bases, the J end lost 3 bases, and 11 bases lay between the germline ends. The library targeted TCRbeta and was prepared with unique molecular identifiers. One entry per CDR3 protein, called by TCRdb with MiXCR from the PCR reads. The sample records 120,000 or so distinct CDR3 sequences, about 9.4% being singletons. The specimen was PBMCs from the stem cell graft donor, collected from the stem cell graft. J is TRBJ2-7 and V is TRBV7-8; D not certain. This receptor was identified in a human donor who donated a stem cell graft to a child with acute lymphoblastic leukemia. The CDR3 region has the DNA TGTGCCAGCAGCCAAGACCCCGGCTACGAGCAGTACTTC. Amino acids: CASSQDPGYEQYF.